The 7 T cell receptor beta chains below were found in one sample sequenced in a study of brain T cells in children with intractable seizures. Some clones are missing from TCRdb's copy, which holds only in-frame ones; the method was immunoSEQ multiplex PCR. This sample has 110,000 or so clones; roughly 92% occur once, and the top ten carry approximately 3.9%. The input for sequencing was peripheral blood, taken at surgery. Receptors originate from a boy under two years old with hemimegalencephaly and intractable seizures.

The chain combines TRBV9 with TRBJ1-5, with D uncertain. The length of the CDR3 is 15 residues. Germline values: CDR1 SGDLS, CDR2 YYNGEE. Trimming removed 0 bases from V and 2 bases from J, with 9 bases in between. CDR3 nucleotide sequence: TGTGCCAGCAGCGTAGGGGGTGGCGGCAATCAGCCCCAGCATTTT. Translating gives CASSVGGGGNQPQHF.

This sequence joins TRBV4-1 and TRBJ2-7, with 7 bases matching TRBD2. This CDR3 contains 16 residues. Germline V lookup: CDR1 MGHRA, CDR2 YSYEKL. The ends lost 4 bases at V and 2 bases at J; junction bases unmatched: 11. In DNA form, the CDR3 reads TGCGCCAGCAGCCTGAGACCGGGACTAAAGACCTACGAGCAGTACTTC. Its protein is CASSLRPGLKTYEQYF.

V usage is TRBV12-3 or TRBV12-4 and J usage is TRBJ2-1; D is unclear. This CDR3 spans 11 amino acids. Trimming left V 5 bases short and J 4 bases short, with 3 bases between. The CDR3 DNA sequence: TGTGCCAGCAGTGGGTACAATGAGCAGTTCTTC. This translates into CASSGYNEQFF.

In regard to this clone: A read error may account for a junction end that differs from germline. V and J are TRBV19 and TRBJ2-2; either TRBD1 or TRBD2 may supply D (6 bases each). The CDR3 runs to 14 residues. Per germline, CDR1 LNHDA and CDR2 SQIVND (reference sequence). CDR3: CASSMGGYTGEPFF. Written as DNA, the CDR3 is TGTGCCAGTAGTATGGGGGGCTACACCGGGGAGCCGTTTTTT.

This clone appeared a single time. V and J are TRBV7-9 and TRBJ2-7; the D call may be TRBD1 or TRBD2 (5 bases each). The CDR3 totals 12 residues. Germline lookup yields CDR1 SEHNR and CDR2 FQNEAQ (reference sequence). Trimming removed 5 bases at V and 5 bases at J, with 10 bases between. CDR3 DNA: TGTGCCAGCAGCCCCCCGGGACACGAGCAGTACTTC. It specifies CASSPPGHEQYF. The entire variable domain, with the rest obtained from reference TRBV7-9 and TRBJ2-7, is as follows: DTGVSQNPRHKITKRGQNVTFRCDPISEHNRLYWYRQTLGQGPEFLTYFQNEAQLEKSRLLSDRFSAERPKGSFSTLEIQRTEQGDSAMYLCASSPPGHEQYFGPGTRLTVT.

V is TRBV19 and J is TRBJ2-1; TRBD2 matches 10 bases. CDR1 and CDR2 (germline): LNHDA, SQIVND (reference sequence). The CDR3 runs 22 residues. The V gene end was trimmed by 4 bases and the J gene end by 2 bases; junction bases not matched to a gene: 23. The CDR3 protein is CASSTPDYGRLPSGGTYNEQFF. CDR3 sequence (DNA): TGTGCCAGTAGTACACCGGATTACGGGCGCCTACCTAGCGGGGGAACCTACAATGAGCAGTTCTTC. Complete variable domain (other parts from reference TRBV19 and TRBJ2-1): DGGITQSPKYLFRKEGQNVTLSCEQNLNHDAMYWYRQDPGQGLRLIYYSQIVNDFQKGDIAEGYSVSREKKESFPLTVTSAQKNPTAFYLCASSTPDYGRLPSGGTYNEQFFGPGTRLTVL.

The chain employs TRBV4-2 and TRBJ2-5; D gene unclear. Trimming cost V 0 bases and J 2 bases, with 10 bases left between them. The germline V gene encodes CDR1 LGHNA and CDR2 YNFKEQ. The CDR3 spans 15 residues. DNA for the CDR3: TGTGCCAGCAGCCAAGATCCGCCAGATCAAGAGACCCAGTACTTC. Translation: CASSQDPPDQETQYF.